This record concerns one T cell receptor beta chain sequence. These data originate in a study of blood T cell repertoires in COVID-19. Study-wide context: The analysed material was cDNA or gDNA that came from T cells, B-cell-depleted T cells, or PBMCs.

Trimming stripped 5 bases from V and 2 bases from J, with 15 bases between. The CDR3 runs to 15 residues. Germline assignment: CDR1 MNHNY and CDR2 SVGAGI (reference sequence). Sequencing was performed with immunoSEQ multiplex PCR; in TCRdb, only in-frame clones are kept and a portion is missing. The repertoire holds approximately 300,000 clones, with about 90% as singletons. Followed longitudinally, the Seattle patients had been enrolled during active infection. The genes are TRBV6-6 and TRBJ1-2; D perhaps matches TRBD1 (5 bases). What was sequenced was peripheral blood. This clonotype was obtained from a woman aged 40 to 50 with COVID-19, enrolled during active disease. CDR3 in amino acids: CASSLRQTLNYGYTF. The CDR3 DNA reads TGTGCCAGCAGTCTAAGACAGACTTTAAACTATGGCTACACCTTC.